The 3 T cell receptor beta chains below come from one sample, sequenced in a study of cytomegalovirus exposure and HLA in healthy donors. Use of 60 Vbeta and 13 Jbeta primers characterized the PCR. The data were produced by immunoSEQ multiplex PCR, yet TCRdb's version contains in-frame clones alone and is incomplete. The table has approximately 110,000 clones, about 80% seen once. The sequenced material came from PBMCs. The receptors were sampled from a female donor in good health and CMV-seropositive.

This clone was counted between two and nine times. DNA for the CDR3: TGTGCCAGCAGCTTTTGGGGACTAGCCTCGGGAGATACGCAGTATTTT. Its translation is CASSFWGLASGDTQYF. This rearrangement joins TRBV7-2 to TRBJ2-3, with 9 bases fitting TRBD2. The CDR3 totals 16 residues. CDR1 is SGHTA, CDR2 FQGNSA, per germline. The V gene end was trimmed by 3 bases and the J gene end by 5 bases; junction bases not matched to a gene: 9.

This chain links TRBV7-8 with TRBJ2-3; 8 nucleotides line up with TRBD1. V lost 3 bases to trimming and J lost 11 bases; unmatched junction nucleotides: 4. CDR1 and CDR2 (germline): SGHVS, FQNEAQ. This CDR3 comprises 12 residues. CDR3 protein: CASSFGQGKQYF. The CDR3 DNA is TGTGCCAGCAGCTTCGGACAGGGAAAGCAGTATTTT.

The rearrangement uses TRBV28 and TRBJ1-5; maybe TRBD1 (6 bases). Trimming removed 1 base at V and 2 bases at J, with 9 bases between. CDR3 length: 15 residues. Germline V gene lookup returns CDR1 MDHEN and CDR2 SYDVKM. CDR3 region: CASSLFSGGNQPQHF. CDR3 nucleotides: TGTGCCAGCAGTTTATTTTCAGGGGGCAATCAGCCCCAGCATTTT.